The 21 T cell receptor beta chains below were found in one sample sequenced in a study of shared clonotypes between healthy human individuals. The table came from immunoSEQ multiplex PCR; TCRdb's copy has only in-frame clones and leaves some out. The table includes around 2,000,000 clones, about 95% detected once. Terminally differentiated effector memory CD45RA+ cells were excluded from the naive CD8 cells, which were CD45RO-negative and positively selected for CCR7. Sequenced sample: naive CD8+ T cells sorted from blood. These receptors all stem from a man aged 18 to 30 in good health.

This chain uses TRBV27 with TRBJ2-1; 7 positions match TRBD2. CDR1 is MNHEY and CDR2 is SMNVEV in the germline V gene (reference sequence). This CDR3 comprises 15 residues. V was clipped by 7 bases and J by 5 bases; unmatched bases: 11. The DNA of the CDR3 is TGTGCCAGCACCCTCTTTTGGGGGGGAAACAATGAGCAGTTCTTC. Translated, it gives CASTLFWGGNNEQFF.

The chain combines TRBV27 with TRBJ2-2; 8 bases line up with TRBD1. The CDR3 totals 19 residues. J lost 1 base, V lost 6 bases, and 16 bases had no gene match. Germline V CDR1 and CDR2: MNHEY, SMNVEV (reference sequence). CDR3 residues: CASSRRGQGRIENTGELFF. The CDR3 nucleotides read TGTGCCAGCAGCAGAAGAGGACAGGGCCGAATTGAGAACACCGGGGAGCTGTTTTTT.

The chain has TRBV19 and TRBJ2-7; 7 nucleotides line up with TRBD2. This CDR3 has 14 amino acids. The V and J ends lost 2 bases and 4 bases, in that order; junction bases with no gene match: 5. The germline gives CDR1 LNHDA, CDR2 SQIVND (reference sequence). In nucleotides, the CDR3 is TGTGCCAGTAGTATACGGGCGGGAGTTTACGAGCAGTACTTC. It encodes CASSIRAGVYEQYF.

This chain uses TRBV27 with TRBJ2-1; maybe TRBD2 (5 bases). From germline, CDR1 is MNHEY and CDR2 SMNVEV (reference sequence). This CDR3 comprises 11 residues. Trimming left V 4 bases short and J 10 bases short, with 8 bases between. Here the CDR3 reads CASSSGWEQFF. CDR3 coding DNA: TGTGCCAGCAGTTCGGGATGGGAGCAGTTCTTC.

This chain joins TRBV5-6 and TRBJ2-7, with D maybe TRBD1 (6 bases). The CDR3 is 14 residues long. Germline loops: CDR1 SGHDT, CDR2 YYEEEE. V dropped 3 bases and J dropped 5 bases, with 15 bases sitting between them. CDR3 sequence (DNA): TGTGCCAGCAGCTCCCCACCCGGACAGCACGAGCAGTACTTC. This encodes CASSSPPGQHEQYF.

Details on this clone: Other DNA sequences of this sample code for an identical CDR3. The gene calls are TRBV5-1 and TRBJ2-7; possible D gene TRBD1, 5 bases. The CDR3 contains 14 residues. Germline V gene data show CDR1 as SGHRS and CDR2 as YFSETQ. V was trimmed by 0 bases and J by 0 bases, leaving 7 bases between them. CDR3 in amino acids: CASSLADSSYEQYF. In DNA, the CDR3 is TGCGCCAGCAGCTTGGCCGACAGCTCCTACGAGCAGTACTTC.

This clone was detected only a few times. The chain uses TRBV27 and TRBJ1-2; D unclear. V shed 4 bases and J shed 5 bases, with 14 bases lying between them. The CDR3 covers 14 residues. Germline values: CDR1 MNHEY, CDR2 SMNVEV (reference sequence). The CDR3, as DNA: TGTGCCAGCAGTTGGGGAGGAGAAGAGTATGGCTACACCTTC. It yields the protein CASSWGGEEYGYTF.

The chain recombines TRBV10-2 with TRBJ2-1; unclear D gene. Germline V gene data show CDR1 as WSHSY and CDR2 as SAAADI. The V gene lost 2 bases and the J gene lost 9 bases, with 8 bases spanning the gap. The CDR3 runs to 12 residues. The CDR3: CASSEPPSEQFF. In DNA form, the CDR3 reads TGCGCCAGCAGTGAGCCGCCCAGTGAGCAGTTCTTC.

J is TRBJ2-1 and V is TRBV4-3; D is unresolved. The V end lost 4 bases, the J end lost 6 bases, and 16 bases lay between the germline ends. The CDR3 runs to 15 residues. Germline V gives CDR1 LGHNA, CDR2 YSLEER. Here the CDR3 DNA reads TGCGCCAGCAGCCCAGGCGGTATTGTTAGCAATGAGCAGTTCTTC. This encodes CASSPGGIVSNEQFF.

V and J are TRBV19 and TRBJ2-3; perhaps D is TRBD1 or TRBD2 (5 bases each). V was pared by 3 bases and J by 0 bases, with 13 bases between. Per the germline V gene, CDR1 is LNHDA and CDR2 is SQIVND (reference sequence). CDR3 length equals 16 residues. The CDR3 DNA reads TGTGCCAGTAGTATGCGAGCAGGGAGTAGCACAGATACGCAGTATTTT. This encodes CASSMRAGSSTDTQYF.

The CDR3 nucleotides are TGTGCCACCAGGCCTGGGCCGACGAGGAATGAGCAGTTCTTC. Translating gives CATRPGPTRNEQFF. The chain has TRBV15 and TRBJ2-1; D remains unclear. Germline CDR1 and CDR2: LNHNV and YYDKDF (reference sequence). V was pared by 6 bases and J by 7 bases, with 16 bases between. The CDR3 has 14 amino acids.

The V gene is TRBV5-1, the J gene TRBJ2-7; 7 bases line up with TRBD2. The CDR3 loop spans 14 amino acids. Germline CDR1 SGHRS, CDR2 YFSETQ. J gave up 5 bases and V 3 bases, and 8 bases lay outside the gene matches. CDR3 bases: TGCGCCAGCAGCTCCTCTCCCGGGGGGAACGAGCAGTACTTC. Protein product: CASSSSPGGNEQYF.

The gene calls are TRBV11-2 and TRBJ2-3; 8 bases are a match to TRBD2. Germline V gene sequence: CDR1 SGHAT, CDR2 FQNNGV. V lost 1 base and J lost 6; bases outside the gene matches: 6. CDR3 size: 15 residues. The CDR3 reads CASSLAGGQTDTQYF. The CDR3 DNA sequence: TGTGCCAGCAGCTTAGCGGGAGGGCAGACGGATACGCAGTATTTT.

This clone showed up just a few times. The genes are TRBV7-9 and TRBJ1-2; D may be TRBD1 (6 bases). The CDR3 spans 14 residues. The ends were cut back, 0 bases at V and 6 bases at J, with 11 bases in the middle. In germline, CDR1 is SEHNR, CDR2 FQNEAQ (reference sequence). CDR3 bases: TGTGCCAGCAGCTTAGCAGGGGGGCCGAATGGCTACACCTTC. Translated: CASSLAGGPNGYTF.

This clone was recorded only once. This chain connects TRBV18 to TRBJ2-7; D is possibly TRBD2 (5 bases). Germline CDR1 reads KGHSH; CDR2 reads LQKENI. This CDR3 region has 15 residues. V lost 1 base to trimming and J lost 3 bases, with 13 bases between them. The CDR3 nucleotides read TGTGCCAGCTCACCACGTACGGAGGTGGGCTACGAGCAGTACTTC. Translation: CASSPRTEVGYEQYF.

The chain couples TRBV5-6 to TRBJ2-7; D unclear. Trimming shortened V by 1 base and J by 6 bases, and 11 bases separated the two germline ends. The CDR3 runs 13 residues. The V gene's germline CDR1 is SGHDT and CDR2 YYEEEE. CDR3 sequence (DNA): TGTGCCAGCAGCTTGACAGTTGCAGGCGAGCAGTACTTC. Translated, it gives CASSLTVAGEQYF.

The chain has TRBV6-1 and TRBJ2-7; D is unresolved. The CDR3 is made up of 12 amino acids. Trimming left V 6 bases short and J 2 bases short, with 8 bases between. Germline V lookup: CDR1 MNHNS, CDR2 SASEGT. DNA for the CDR3: TGTGCCAGCAGCCTACGGGCCTACGAGCAGTACTTC. This gives the protein CASSLRAYEQYF.

The rearrangement links TRBV5-6 to TRBJ2-7; a possible D gene is TRBD1 (5 bases). V lost 3 bases to trimming and J lost 5 bases, with 12 bases between them. CDR3 size: 13 residues. Germline CDR1 SGHDT, CDR2 YYEEEE. CDR3: CASSWGSINEQYF. The CDR3 nucleotides are TGTGCCAGCAGCTGGGGCAGTATCAACGAGCAGTACTTC.

The rearrangement links TRBV30 to TRBJ1-6; no clear D. The V and J ends lost 2 bases and 10 bases respectively, with 12 bases between them. This CDR3 region has 13 residues. CDR1 is GTSNPN and CDR2 is SVGIG in the germline V gene (reference sequence). In nucleotides, the CDR3 is TGTGCCTGGAGTATCGGAGGGCTATCACCCCTCCACTTT. Its protein is CAWSIGGLSPLHF.

The chain carries TRBV5-4 and TRBJ2-1; TRBD2 matches 13 bases. Germline lookup yields CDR1 SGHNT and CDR2 YYREEE (reference sequence). Trimming cost V 0 bases and J 9 bases; bases outside gene matches: 3. The CDR3 runs to 15 residues. CDR3 bases: TGTGCCAGCAGCTTGGGGACTAGCGGGGGTAGTGAGCAGTTCTTC. Translated, it gives CASSLGTSGGSEQFF.

The rearrangement joins TRBV7-9 to TRBJ2-7, with 14 bases that match TRBD2. CDR1 and CDR2 from the germline V gene are SEHNR and FQNEAQ (reference sequence). V was pared by 5 bases and J by 5 bases, with 8 bases of the junction left unmatched. This CDR3 region has 16 residues. The CDR3 bases are TGTGCCAGCAGCGACTCGGGACTAGCGGGAGCCGACGAGCAGTACTTC. It codes for CASSDSGLAGADEQYF.